The text below deals with one TCR beta chain. Its antigen is unknown. A split of CD4+ cells into CD45RA+ naive and CD45RA-negative memory subsets was performed. There are 16 residues in the CDR3. J gave up 6 bases and V 3 bases, and 9 bases lay outside the gene matches. Per germline, CDR1 SGDLS and CDR2 YYNGEE. These data are taken from a study of shared clonotypes between healthy human individuals. Study-level findings and limits: Across a handful of donors, naive CD4 shared roughly 5%, naive CD8 more than 3%, memory CD4 more than 2%, memory CD8 0.4% to 0.5%.

Measured with immunoSEQ multiplex PCR; TCRdb has only the in-frame clones, and not every one. The table records millions of clones, around 94% of them present only once. Sequenced sample: naive CD4+ T cells sorted from blood. Specified subset: CD45RA+ positively selected. The TCR sequence derives from a man aged 18 to 30 in good health. The gene calls are TRBV9 and TRBJ2-1; 10 bases are shared with TRBD2. The CDR3 reads CASSGVLAGALNEQFF. The CDR3 region has the DNA TGTGCCAGCAGCGGGGTTCTAGCGGGAGCCCTCAATGAGCAGTTCTTC. The entire variable domain, with the rest obtained from reference TRBV9 and TRBJ2-1, is as follows: DSGVTQTPKHLITATGQRVTLRCSPRSGDLSVYWYQQSLDQGLQFLIQYYNGEERAKGNILERFSAQQFPDLHSELNLSSLELGDSALYFCASSGVLAGALNEQFFGPGTRLTVL.